Presented here are 27 T cell receptor beta chains from one specimen sequenced in a study of T cell responses to AZD1222 COVID-19 vaccine. Data came from immunoSEQ multiplex PCR; TCRdb stores just in-frame clones and leaves some out. The table includes roughly 120,000 clones, about 90% detected once. The input for sequencing was peripheral blood, taken on day 0 of AZD1222 vaccination. Every receptor here comes from an adult in good health.

This clone appeared a single time. The V and J genes are TRBV30 and TRBJ1-5; D is uncertain. The CDR3 extends over 13 amino acids. The V end lost 2 bases, the J end lost 5 bases, and 10 bases lay between the germline ends. The germline V gene encodes CDR1 GTSNPN and CDR2 SVGIG (reference sequence). CDR3 loop: CAWSLTDDQPQHF. CDR3 nucleotide sequence: TGTGCCTGGAGTTTAACGGACGATCAGCCCCAGCATTTT.

The chain uses TRBV5-8 and TRBJ1-1; no reliable D call. The CDR3 length is 16 residues. Germline V gives CDR1 SGHTS, CDR2 YDEGEE. Trimming pared 0 bases from V and 3 bases from J, leaving 15 bases between. This chain's CDR3 is CASSLGASGWHTEAFF. The CDR3 DNA sequence: TGTGCCAGCAGCTTGGGGGCGTCAGGTTGGCACACTGAAGCTTTCTTT.

This rearrangement joins TRBV10-2 to TRBJ2-7; 13 nucleotides line up with TRBD2. The germline gives CDR1 WSHSY, CDR2 SAAADI. The CDR3 spans 19 residues. V lost 6 bases to trimming and J lost 1 base; unmatched junction nucleotides: 15. This CDR3 is CASRDTGLAGVVWSYEQYF. CDR3 DNA sequence: TGCGCCAGCAGGGACACAGGACTAGCGGGAGTGGTTTGGTCCTACGAGCAGTACTTC.

This chain connects TRBV2 to TRBJ2-7; D remains unclear. The CDR3 is 12 residues long. V lost 3 bases, J lost 3 bases, and 6 bases lay in between. Germline V gives CDR1 SNHLY, CDR2 FYNNEI. The CDR3 loop is CASSDASYEQYF. CDR3 nucleotide sequence: TGTGCCAGCAGTGACGCCAGCTACGAGCAGTACTTC.

V usage is TRBV5-5 and J usage is TRBJ2-7; 7 bases agree with TRBD1. V dropped 5 bases and J dropped 0; count of bases not matched to a gene: 8. The CDR3 is made up of 15 amino acids. Germline assignment: CDR1 SGHKS and CDR2 YYEKEE (reference sequence). The CDR3 sequence: CASSFGTASSYEQYF. As DNA, the CDR3 is TGTGCCAGCAGTTTCGGGACAGCTAGCTCCTACGAGCAGTACTTC. The complete variable domain, with remaining parts taken from reference TRBV5-5 and TRBJ2-7, reads DAGVTQSPTHLIKTRGQQVTLRCSPISGHKSVSWYQQVLGQGPQFIFQYYEKEERGRGNFPDRFSARQFPNYSSELNVNALLLGDSALYLCASSFGTASSYEQYFGPGTRLTVT.

The chain links TRBV28 to TRBJ1-1; 7 nucleotides match TRBD1. Germline V gene lookup returns CDR1 MDHEN and CDR2 SYDVKM. V shed 6 bases and J 5 bases; nucleotides not matched to a gene: 9. The CDR3 loop spans 14 amino acids. CDR3 bases: TGTGCCAGCAGATCGGACCAGGGGGATACTGAAGCTTTCTTT. This gives the protein CASRSDQGDTEAFF.

This rearrangement joins TRBV15 to TRBJ1-6; D may be TRBD1 (5 bases). The CDR3 runs 13 residues. Trimming stripped 1 base from V and 7 bases from J, with 5 bases between. Germline assignment: CDR1 LNHNV and CDR2 YYDKDF (reference sequence). The CDR3 is CATSRGGNSPLHF. The CDR3 coding sequence is TGTGCCACCAGCAGAGGGGGCAATTCACCCCTCCACTTT.

The gene calls are TRBV5-1 and TRBJ2-7; 7 nucleotides match TRBD2. Germline trimming cut 0 bases from V and 2 bases from J; bases unmatched to any gene: 5. Germline-derived CDR1 and CDR2 are SGHRS and YFSETQ. The CDR3 consists of 15 residues. CDR3 sequence: CASSLATGGTYEQYF. The CDR3, as DNA: TGCGCCAGCAGCTTGGCCACGGGAGGCACCTACGAGCAGTACTTC.

V is TRBV6-1 and J is TRBJ1-5; D not resolved. CDR1 and CDR2 from the germline V gene are MNHNS and SASEGT. V dropped 2 bases and J dropped 9 bases, with 17 bases sitting between them. The CDR3 is 15 residues long. The CDR3 DNA reads as TGTGCCAGCAGTGAAAATCCGCAAGGAGGTCGGCCCCAGCATTTT. It codes for CASSENPQGGRPQHF.

J is TRBJ2-6 and V is TRBV21-1. TRBV21-1 is a known pseudogene. CDR3 length equals 16 residues. CDR3 region: CASSYGVGETANVLTF. The CDR3 coding sequence is TGTGCCAGCAGCTATGGGGTGGGGGAAACGGCCAACGTCCTGACTTTC.

This chain uses TRBV19 with TRBJ1-4; D is possibly TRBD1 (5 bases). The V end was cut by 0 bases, the J end by 9 bases, with 17 bases between. Germline V gives CDR1 LNHDA, CDR2 SQIVND (reference sequence). This CDR3 region has 16 residues. CDR3 protein: CASSIDSGKGVKKLFF. CDR3 bases: TGTGCCAGTAGTATAGATTCGGGCAAAGGGGTGAAAAAACTGTTTTTT.

The chain couples TRBV5-6 to TRBJ1-1, with D tentatively TRBD1 (5 bases). The CDR3 runs 12 residues. Germline V gene sequence: CDR1 SGHDT, CDR2 YYEEEE. V was shortened by 8 bases and J by 9 bases, with 17 bases between the two germline ends. The CDR3 DNA follows: TGTGCCAGTTATTATCAGGGCTCCCAAGCTTTCTTT. Its translation is CASYYQGSQAFF.

The CDR3 region has the DNA TGTGCCAGCAGTTACGGGGGGGGAACCGGGGAGCTGTTTTTT. Translated, it gives CASSYGGGTGELFF. V and J are TRBV6-5 and TRBJ2-2, with 7 bases matching TRBD2. J gave up 5 bases and V 2 bases, and 2 bases lay outside the gene matches. Per the germline V gene, CDR1 is MNHEY and CDR2 is SVGAGI. This CDR3 is built from 14 residues.

The chain employs TRBV18 and TRBJ1-6; a weak D match, TRBD1 (6 bases). The CDR3 runs to 20 residues. V shed 4 bases and J shed 0 bases, with 22 bases lying between them. CDR1 and CDR2 from the germline V gene are KGHSH and LQKENI. CDR3 residues: CASSLAGTPIRSSYNSPLHF. In DNA, the CDR3 is TGTGCCAGCTCACTGGCCGGGACACCGATTAGGAGCTCCTATAATTCACCCCTCCACTTT.

The chain is built from TRBV12-3 or TRBV12-4 and TRBJ1-1, with D unresolved. The CDR3 spans 13 residues. Trimming stripped 1 base from V and 1 base from J, with 4 bases between. The CDR3 DNA is TGTGCCAGCAGTTTAGTCAGGAACACTGAAGCTTTCTTT. Translated, it gives CASSLVRNTEAFF.

The J gene is TRBJ2-3, the V gene TRBV7-3, with D unresolved. This CDR3 has 15 residues. The ends were cut back, 1 base at V and 5 bases at J, with 13 bases in the middle. CDR1 SGHTA and CDR2 FQGTGA come from the germline V gene. This CDR3 is CASSLKRSGRDTQYF. CDR3 coding DNA: TGTGCCAGCAGCTTAAAAAGATCCGGACGAGATACGCAGTATTTT.

This rearrangement joins TRBV30 to TRBJ1-6; D is unresolved. V was pared by 0 bases and J by 9 bases, with 12 bases between. CDR1 GTSNPN and CDR2 SVGIG come from the germline V gene (reference sequence). This CDR3 spans 14 amino acids. The CDR3 region is CAWSVLSLTSPLHF. DNA of the CDR3: TGTGCCTGGAGTGTACTCAGCCTCACTTCACCCCTCCACTTT. The whole variable domain, remainder taken from reference TRBV30 and TRBJ1-6, is SQTIHQWPATLVQPVGSPLSLECTVEGTSNPNLYWYRQAAGRGLQLLFYSVGIGQISSEVPQNLSASRPQDRQFILSSKKLLLSDSGFYLCAWSVLSLTSPLHFGNGTRLTVT.

This clone was observed a single time. The chain recombines TRBV30 with TRBJ2-7; D may correspond to TRBD1 or TRBD2 (6 bases each). V dropped 6 bases and J dropped 9 bases, with 9 bases sitting between them. This CDR3 contains 9 residues. From germline, CDR1 is GTSNPN and CDR2 SVGIG (reference sequence). In DNA, the CDR3 is TGTGCCTGCGAGGGGGGGCAGTACTTC. This encodes CACEGGQYF.

The V and J genes are TRBV12-3 or TRBV12-4 and TRBJ1-2; D uncertain. The CDR3 has 13 residues. V was cut by 3 bases and J by 7 bases, with 12 bases left in between. The CDR3 is CASSLSQLAGYTF. Here the CDR3 DNA reads TGTGCCAGCAGTTTGAGCCAGCTTGCTGGCTACACCTTC.

This clone was counted once. The chain has TRBV5-6 and TRBJ1-2; 7 bases are a match to TRBD1. This CDR3 has 13 amino acids. Germline loops: CDR1 SGHDT, CDR2 YYEEEE. J was trimmed by 7 bases and V by 4 bases; bases with no gene match: 7. The chain's CDR3 is CASSLNRGGGYTF. CDR3 nucleotides: TGTGCCAGCAGCCTGAACAGGGGTGGTGGCTACACCTTC.

The rearrangement uses TRBV20-1 and TRBJ1-5; the D is unclear. This CDR3 contains 15 residues. Trimming shortened V by 3 bases and J by 1 base, and 13 bases separated the two germline ends. Germline values: CDR1 DFQATT, CDR2 SNEGSKA (reference sequence). CDR3 sequence (DNA): TGCAGTGCTAGTCTCAGTCGCCAAAGCAATCAGCCCCAGCATTTT. This gives the protein CSASLSRQSNQPQHF.

This clone was picked up one time. The rearrangement joins TRBV5-6 to TRBJ2-5; D may be TRBD1 (5 bases). This CDR3 region has 15 residues. CDR1 is SGHDT, CDR2 YYEEEE, per germline. Trimming removed 2 bases from V and 5 bases from J, with 16 bases in between. CDR3 sequence reads: CASSFATGLRETQYF. CDR3 DNA sequence: TGTGCCAGCAGCTTTGCAACAGGTCTCCGGGAGACCCAGTACTTC.

Written as DNA, the CDR3 is TGTGCCAGCAGGCTTGACAGTATCTATGGCTACACCTTC. This sequence encodes CASRLDSIYGYTF. The rearrangement links TRBV28 to TRBJ1-2; D is perhaps TRBD1 (5 bases). There are 13 residues in the CDR3. Trimming pared 6 bases from V and 4 bases from J, leaving 12 bases between. Germline V gene sequence: CDR1 MDHEN, CDR2 SYDVKM.

V usage is TRBV5-1 and J usage is TRBJ1-1, with D perhaps TRBD1 (5 bases). The germline CDR1 and CDR2 sequences are SGHRS and YFSETQ. V shed 0 bases and J shed 1 base, with 10 bases lying between them. This CDR3 is 15 amino acids long. The CDR3 here is CASSLDGRANTEAFF. For the CDR3, the DNA is TGCGCCAGCAGCTTGGACGGCAGGGCGAACACTGAAGCTTTCTTT.

This clone was seen only a few times. The chain links TRBV2 to TRBJ2-2; no definite D call. The germline V and J ends were trimmed by 4 bases and 7 bases, with 13 bases remaining between them. This CDR3 comprises 14 residues. Germline CDR1 is SNHLY and CDR2 is FYNNEI. DNA of the CDR3: TGTGCCAGCAGTGCAATGGGATCCCTCGGGGAGCTGTTTTTT. Amino acid sequence: CASSAMGSLGELFF.

V gene TRBV19 combines with J gene TRBJ2-5, with a tentative D call TRBD2 (6 bases). The CDR3 spans 14 residues. V was clipped by 10 bases and J by 0 bases, with 15 bases between them. CDR1 is LNHDA and CDR2 is SQIVND in the germline V gene (reference sequence). The CDR3 reads CATRDSSYQETQYF. CDR3 sequence (DNA): TGTGCCACCCGGGACTCTTCGTACCAAGAGACCCAGTACTTC.

This clone turned up a few times. This chain links TRBV9 with TRBJ2-2, with D unresolved. V lost 3 bases and J 7 bases, leaving 7 bases between the germline ends. Per germline, CDR1 SGDLS and CDR2 YYNGEE. The CDR3 loop spans 12 amino acids. The CDR3 DNA reads TGTGCCAGCAGCGCGAGTATCGGGGAGCTGTTTTTT. Residues: CASSASIGELFF.